This is a list of T cell receptor beta chains from one sample in a study of blood T cell repertoires in COVID-19. Assay: immunoSEQ multiplex PCR; the TCRdb copy retains only in-frame clones and omits some. The data hold 65,000 to 95,000 clones, with roughly 78% observed a single time. Sample: peripheral blood. The origin of the receptors is a man in his 60s with COVID-19, enrolled during active disease. Each CDR3 is given with its conserved first and last residue. D genes are given only for firm matches. Only some rows state a clone size, as once, few, many or a class for expanded clones.

D	J	V	size	DNA	CDR3
TRBD1	TRBJ2-1	TRBV5-1	-	TGCGCCAGCTCCAGGACAGGGGATGTCCCCTACAATGAGCAGTTCTTC	CASSRTGDVPYNEQFF
-	TRBJ2-1	TRBV24-1	-	TGTGCCACCAGCCCTCTAGGTTCCGGTGAGCAGTTCTTC	CATSPLGSGEQFF
-	TRBJ2-7	TRBV23-1	-	TGCGCCAGCAGTAACCCCCGTAGAGGGAGCGAGCAGTACTTC	CASSNPRRGSEQYF
-	TRBJ2-6	TRBV5-1	-	TGCGCCAGCAGCTGGGGCGGGGTGGCCTTGGCTAGGGCCAACGTCCTGACTTTC	CASSWGGVALARANVLTF
TRBD2	TRBJ2-1	TRBV11-3	-	TGTGCCAGCAGCCCAAATTTAGCGGGAGGGCAGGATGAGCAGTTCTTC	CASSPNLAGGQDEQFF
-	TRBJ1-2	TRBV10-3	-	TGTGCCATCAGCCTGGACGAGGGCTATGGCTACACCTTC	CAISLDEGYGYTF
-	TRBJ2-2	TRBV7-9	-	TGTGCCAGCAGCCAGGGGCAGGTGAACACCGGGGAGCTGTTTTTT	CASSQGQVNTGELFF
-	TRBJ1-1	TRBV6-5	-	TGTGCCAGCAGAAACGCAGTTGGGGGGGTGGCTGAAGCTTTCTTT	CASRNAVGGVAEAFF
-	TRBJ2-3	TRBV29-1	-	TGCAGCGTCGTGACAGTTATAGATACGCAGTATTTT	CSVVTVIDTQYF
TRBD2	TRBJ2-5	TRBV7-9	-	TGTGCCAGCAGCTTACGCGGCGCGGGGGTCCAAGAGACCCAGTACTTC	CASSLRGAGVQETQYF
TRBD1	TRBJ2-2	TRBV27	-	TGTGCCAATCTTAGGGGGCAGCCCAACACCGGGGAGCTGTTTTTT	CANLRGQPNTGELFF
TRBD2	TRBJ2-1	TRBV6-2/TRBV6-3	few	TGTGCCAGCAGCCTACTCCGTTCGTCTAGCGGGGTCAATGAGCAGTTCTTC	CASSLLRSSSGVNEQFF
-	TRBJ1-2	TRBV6-5	-	TGTGCCAGCAGTCTGGGTGACGGGAACTATGGCTACACCTTC	CASSLGDGNYGYTF
-	TRBJ1-1	TRBV11-3	-	TGTGCCAGCAGCTTAATAATGGGGAGCGCAATCTTT	CASSLIMGSAIF
-	TRBJ1-5	TRBV19	-	TGTGCCAGTAGTGGCCTAGGACCGGGGAATCAGCCCCAGCATTTT	CASSGLGPGNQPQHF
-	TRBJ2-7	TRBV21-1	-	TGTGCCAGCAGCAAAGTCGGTAAGGGGGAGCAGTACTTC	CASSKVGKGEQYF